Listed below are T cell receptor beta chains from one sample, sequenced in a study of beta chain features in type 1 diabetes. Libraries were prepared by immunoSEQ multiplex PCR; TCRdb keeps only in-frame clonotypes and omits some of them. This sample carries under 250,000 clones, roughly a tenth of them seen once, and the ten largest clones take 1% to 1.5%. Sequencing was performed on central memory CD4+ T cells from blood. All receptors derive from a man aged 18 to 35 in good health. Each CDR3 is given with its conserved first and last residue. D genes are given only for firm matches. Clone size is stated in some rows and not others, as once, few, many or a class when expanded.

V	J	D	size	CDR3	DNA
TRBV14	TRBJ2-7	NA	NA	CASSQVGAGRYEQYF	TGTGCCAGCAGCCAAGTCGGCGCAGGGAGGTACGAGCAGTACTTC
TRBV15	TRBJ2-7	TRBD1	NA	CATSSYTGTEDYEQYF	TGTGCCACCAGCAGTTACACCGGGACAGAAGACTACGAGCAGTACTTC
TRBV6-1	TRBJ2-5	NA	many	CASRERPGAPETQYF	TGTGCCAGCAGAGAGAGGCCGGGGGCGCCAGAGACCCAGTACTTC
TRBV6-5	TRBJ1-1	TRBD1	few	CASSSLLSRTGRAFF	TGTGCCAGCAGTTCCCTACTCTCGAGGACAGGGAGGGCTTTCTTT
TRBV18	TRBJ2-1	TRBD2	few	CASSPASGLAGNEQFF	TGTGCCAGCTCACCAGCATCGGGACTAGCGGGCAATGAGCAGTTCTTC
TRBV14	TRBJ2-3	NA	NA	CASSDFDKMRDTQYF	TGTGCCAGCAGCGATTTCGACAAAATGAGGGATACGCAGTATTTT
TRBV4-3	TRBJ1-4	NA	few	CASSQATARDEKLFF	TGCGCCAGCAGCCAAGCGACAGCCAGGGACGAAAAACTGTTTTTT
TRBV7-2	TRBJ2-1	NA	many	CASRRDSSSYNEQFF	TGTGCCAGCAGGCGGGACAGCAGCTCCTACAATGAGCAGTTCTTC
TRBV7-7	TRBJ2-2	NA	few	CASRSDPNTGELFF	TGTGCTAGCAGGTCCGACCCCAACACCGGGGAGCTGTTTTTT
TRBV29-1	TRBJ2-7	NA	NA	CSVLGGLYEQYF	TGCAGCGTATTAGGGGGGCTGTACGAGCAGTACTTC
TRBV14	TRBJ2-1	TRBD2	few	CASSQMGTSGPSANEQFF	TGTGCCAGCAGCCAAATGGGGACTAGCGGTCCATCTGCCAATGAGCAGTTCTTC
TRBV15	TRBJ1-4	NA	NA	CATSRDHGRTNEKLFF	TGTGCCACCAGCAGAGATCACGGGCGAACTAATGAAAAACTGTTTTTT
TRBV4-2	TRBJ2-3	NA	NA	CASSPRDLHTDTQYF	TGTGCCAGCAGCCCTCGGGACCTCCACACAGATACGCAGTATTTT
TRBV20-1	TRBJ2-7	NA	few	CSARTDSVQYF	TGCAGTGCCCGGACGGACTCCGTGCAGTACTTC
TRBV6-5	TRBJ1-3	NA	few	CASRRSGNTIYF	TGTGCCAGTCGACGCTCTGGAAACACCATATATTTT
TRBV12-2	TRBJ2-1	NA	few	CASRRGTNEQFF	TGTGCAAGTCGCAGGGGGACCAATGAGCAGTTCTTC
TRBV4-2	TRBJ2-5	TRBD1	NA	CASSRGQGEETQYF	TGTGCCAGCAGCCGAGGACAGGGTGAGGAGACCCAGTACTTC
TRBV4-3	TRBJ2-1	NA	few	CASSRTSSNYNEQFF	TGCGCCAGCAGCCGAACTAGCAGCAACTACAATGAGCAGTTCTTC
TRBV7-9	TRBJ1-1	NA	NA	CASSLAQENTEAFF	TGTGCCAGCAGCTTAGCGCAGGAGAACACTGAAGCTTTCTTT
TRBV5-1	TRBJ2-1	NA	NA	CASKREEWYNEQFF	TGCGCCAGCAAACGAGAGGAGTGGTACAATGAGCAGTTCTTC
TRBV19	TRBJ2-1	TRBD2	NA	CASSIDRRREVHNEQFF	TGTGCCAGTAGTATAGACCGGAGGCGGGAGGTCCACAATGAGCAGTTCTTC
TRBV29-1	TRBJ2-4	TRBD2	NA	CSVAASGSSAKNIQYF	TGCAGCGTTGCAGCTAGCGGGAGCTCCGCCAAAAACATTCAGTACTTC
TRBV9	TRBJ1-5	NA	few	CASSEDPWGNQPQHF	TGTGCCAGCAGTGAAGACCCCTGGGGCAATCAGCCCCAGCATTTT
TRBV7-2	TRBJ2-4	NA	NA	CASSLGNQGNIQYF	TGTGCCAGCAGCTTAGGTAACCAAGGAAACATTCAGTACTTC
TRBV14	TRBJ2-6	NA	few	CASSRQRCSGANVLTF	TGTGCCAGCAGCCGACAGCGGTGCTCTGGGGCCAACGTCCTGACTTTC
TRBV27	TRBJ2-2	NA	few	CASSSTGDGELFF	TGTGCCAGCAGTTCGACAGGCGACGGGGAGCTGTTTTTT
TRBV29-1	TRBJ2-5	TRBD1	few	CSVLRQGARETQYF	TGCAGCGTGCTGAGACAGGGGGCTAGGGAGACCCAGTACTTC
TRBV11-1	TRBJ2-4	TRBD1	few	CASSADRVAKNIQYF	TGTGCCAGCAGCGCCGACAGGGTCGCCAAAAACATTCAGTACTTC
TRBV30	TRBJ2-7	NA	NA	CAWSEVYEQYF	TGTGCCTGGAGTGAGGTTTACGAGCAGTACTTC
TRBV6-5	TRBJ1-1	NA	NA	CASSYRRGVAFF	TGTGCCAGCAGTTACAGAAGGGGAGTAGCTTTCTTT
TRBV30	TRBJ1-4	NA	NA	CAWSVRGTTGKLFF	TGTGCCTGGAGTGTACGAGGGACAACTGGAAAACTGTTTTTT
TRBV25-1	TRBJ1-2	NA	NA	CASSDPMGGGPNYGYTF	TGTGCCAGCAGTGACCCGATGGGTGGGGGGCCTAACTATGGCTACACCTTC
TRBV6-6	TRBJ2-5	NA	NA	CASSWAKETQYF	TGTGCCAGCAGTTGGGCTAAAGAGACCCAGTACTTC
TRBV27	TRBJ2-3	NA	NA	CASSLGRADTQYF	TGTGCCAGCAGTTTAGGCAGGGCAGATACGCAGTATTTT
TRBV27	TRBJ2-3	NA	NA	CASSFTKLDWRTDTQYF	TGTGCCAGCAGTTTTACTAAGCTTGACTGGCGCACAGATACGCAGTATTTT
TRBV29-1	TRBJ2-5	NA	once	CSVEAAGSFQETQYF	TGCAGCGTTGAAGCGGCGGGGAGTTTCCAAGAGACCCAGTACTTC
TRBV20-1	TRBJ1-5	NA	NA	CRGGVPQHF	TGCAGGGGAGGGGTGCCCCAGCATTTT
TRBV10-3	TRBJ1-2	TRBD1	few	CAISRSGTGGDYGYTF	TGTGCCATCAGCCGATCCGGGACAGGGGGCGACTATGGCTACACCTTC
TRBV2	TRBJ2-3	NA	few	CASSDEFTDTQYF	TGTGCCAGCAGTGACGAATTCACAGATACGCAGTATTTT
TRBV2	TRBJ2-2	NA	NA	CATGKAMNTGELFF	TGTGCGACCGGGAAGGCGATGAACACCGGGGAGCTGTTTTTT
TRBV7-2	TRBJ2-5	TRBD2	NA	CASSLDKYGTSGRKTQYF	TGTGCCAGCAGCTTAGATAAATACGGGACTAGCGGGAGAAAGACCCAGTACTTC
TRBV25-1	TRBJ2-7	TRBD2	few	CASSGTSGPYEQYF	TGTGCCAGCAGCGGGACTAGCGGTCCCTACGAGCAGTACTTC
TRBV13	TRBJ2-2	TRBD2	few	CASSLNGLAGVWAGELFF	TGTGCCAGCAGCTTAAATGGTCTAGCGGGAGTATGGGCCGGGGAGCTGTTTTTT
TRBV4-3	TRBJ2-1	NA	few	CASSLEGSYNEQFF	TGCGCCAGCAGCCTAGAGGGCTCCTACAATGAGCAGTTCTTC
TRBV7-6	TRBJ2-3	NA	NA	CASSPINGADTQYF	TGTGCCAGCAGCCCGATCAACGGCGCAGATACGCAGTATTTT
TRBV19	TRBJ2-7	NA	NA	CASSMNPRTTYEQYF	TGTGCCAGTAGTATGAATCCCCGAACTACCTACGAGCAGTACTTC
TRBV11-3	TRBJ2-5	NA	few	CASSLGDETTGRETQYF	TGTGCCAGCAGCTTAGGCGACGAGACGACAGGTCGAGAGACCCAGTACTTC
TRBV30	TRBJ1-4	NA	NA	CAWSEGGREKLFF	TGTGCCTGGAGCGAAGGCGGCAGGGAAAAACTGTTTTTT
TRBV4-1	TRBJ2-7	NA	few	CASSQDFGYEQYF	TGCGCCAGCAGCCAAGATTTCGGGTACGAGCAGTACTTC
TRBV7-2	TRBJ2-7	NA	NA	CASSLSRNRDEQYF	TGTGCCAGCAGCTTAAGCAGGAATCGGGACGAGCAGTACTTC
TRBV5-4	TRBJ1-1	NA	few	CASSLGGGMNTEAFF	TGTGCCAGCAGCTTGGGCGGAGGGATGAACACTGAAGCTTTCTTT
TRBV29-1	TRBJ2-1	NA	NA	CSVVYYNEQFF	TGCAGCGTTGTATACTACAATGAGCAGTTCTTC
TRBV2	TRBJ2-5	TRBD1	NA	CASTGQGAVETQYF	TGTGCCAGCACTGGACAGGGGGCCGTGGAGACCCAGTACTTC
TRBV6-6	TRBJ2-7	NA	few	CASSDTGQISYEQYF	TGTGCCAGCAGTGACACTGGGCAGATAAGCTACGAGCAGTACTTC
TRBV7-2	TRBJ1-1	NA	NA	CASSRANTEAFF	TGTGCCAGCAGCCGCGCGAACACTGAAGCTTTCTTT
TRBV7-2	TRBJ2-3	TRBD1	NA	CASSLTGVSTDTQYF	TGTGCCAGCAGTTTGACAGGGGTTAGCACAGATACGCAGTATTTT
TRBV14	TRBJ2-3	NA	NA	CASSRQVPGTDTQYF	TGTGCCAGCAGCCGACAGGTCCCGGGCACAGATACGCAGTATTTT
TRBV27	TRBJ1-2	TRBD1	NA	CASSLEQGVCYTF	TGTGCCAGCAGTTTAGAACAGGGGGTCTGCTACACCTTC
TRBV5-1	TRBJ2-1	TRBD1	few	CASSLPPGQAYNEQFF	TGCGCCAGCAGCTTGCCCCCGGGACAGGCGTACAATGAGCAGTTCTTC